Listed here are 4 T cell receptor beta chains from one sample, sequenced in a study of CD8 T cells in ankylosing spondylitis. Findings of the study overall: Characteristic of ankylosing spondylitis blood, it appeared, was a TCR beta motif comprising roughly eight highly homologous variants.

Their recognized antigens are unknown. TCRdb fed the 5' RACE reads into MiXCR, producing one record per CDR3 protein. The table lists under 450,000 distinct CDR3 sequences, 15% to 20% of them singletons, with approximately 0.93% in the top ten. The sequencing input was blood, either unsorted or a sorted T cell fraction (not recorded which). The source is a male donor with ankylosing spondylitis.

This clonotype appeared a few times. V gene TRBV29-1 combines with J gene TRBJ2-5; a possible D gene is TRBD1 (5 bases). The CDR3 extends over 12 amino acids. Trimming took 3 bases from V and 5 from J, leaving 10 bases between them. The germline gives CDR1 SQVTM, CDR2 ANQGSEA. The CDR3 reads CSVEEGVETQYF. DNA for the CDR3: TGCAGCGTTGAGGAAGGGGTTGAGACCCAGTACTTC.

In its sample, this clonotype was seen a few times. The chain uses TRBV4-2 and TRBJ2-7; possibly TRBD2 for D (7 bases). The CDR3 is made up of 16 amino acids. From germline, CDR1 is LGHNA and CDR2 YNFKEQ. V lost 0 bases, J lost 3 bases, and 15 bases lay in between. CDR3 sequence reads: CASSQEGGGSIYEQYF. The CDR3 nucleotides are TGTGCCAGCAGCCAAGAAGGGGGGGGGTCTATCTACGAGCAGTACTTC.

This clonotype was picked up many times. This sequence joins TRBV11-2 and TRBJ2-7; no clear D. Germline V gives CDR1 SGHAT, CDR2 FQNNGV. Trimming took off 1 base at V and 4 bases at J, with 8 bases between the two ends. The CDR3 contains 13 residues. The CDR3 DNA reads TGTGCCAGCAGCTTAGGGGTGACTTACGAGCAGTACTTC. Its protein is CASSLGVTYEQYF.

J is TRBJ2-5 and V is TRBV12-3 or TRBV12-4; D remains ambiguous. The V gene lost 8 bases and the J gene lost 5 bases, with 9 bases spanning the gap. The length of the CDR3 is 11 residues. The CDR3 DNA follows: TGTGCCAGCGGTCGTGGGGAGACCCAGTACTTC. Translation: CASGRGETQYF.